This T cell receptor beta chain was identified in a study of blood T cell repertoires in COVID-19. Study at large: T cells, B-cell-depleted T cells, or PBMCs provided the cDNA or gDNA that served as material.

Sequenced by immunoSEQ multiplex PCR; TCRdb stores in-frame clones only, minus some. Here the sample spans 220,000 or so clones, 90% being singletons. This clone was picked up one time. V shed 4 bases and J shed 5 bases, with 12 bases lying between them. CDR3 length equals 13 residues. CDR1 is SGHRS and CDR2 is YFSETQ in the germline V gene. Participants were placed into cohorts based on the clinical history they reported. Source material: PBMCs or T cells enriched from blood (not recorded which). The chain recombines TRBV5-1 with TRBJ1-1; possibly TRBD1 for D (6 bases). The clonotype comes from a man aged 30 to 45 who had been exposed to COVID-19. CDR3 protein: CASSRGGLTEAFF. CDR3 bases: TGCGCCAGCAGCCGAGGGGGATTAACTGAAGCTTTCTTT.